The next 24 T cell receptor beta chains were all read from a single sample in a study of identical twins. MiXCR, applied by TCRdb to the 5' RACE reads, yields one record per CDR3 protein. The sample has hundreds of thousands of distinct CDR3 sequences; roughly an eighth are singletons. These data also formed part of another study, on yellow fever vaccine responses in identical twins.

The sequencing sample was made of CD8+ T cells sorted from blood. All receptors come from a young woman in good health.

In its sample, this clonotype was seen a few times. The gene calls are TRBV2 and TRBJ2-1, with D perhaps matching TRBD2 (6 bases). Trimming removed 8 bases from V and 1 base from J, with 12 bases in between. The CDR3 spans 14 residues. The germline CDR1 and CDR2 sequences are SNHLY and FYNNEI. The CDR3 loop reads CASETSRSYNEQFF. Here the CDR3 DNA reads TGTGCCAGCGAAACTAGCAGGTCCTACAATGAGCAGTTCTTC.

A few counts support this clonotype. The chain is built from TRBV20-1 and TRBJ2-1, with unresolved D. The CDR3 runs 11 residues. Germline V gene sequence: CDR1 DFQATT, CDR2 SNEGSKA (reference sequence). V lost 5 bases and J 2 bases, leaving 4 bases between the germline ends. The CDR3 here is CSAGPYNEQFF. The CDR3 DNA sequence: TGCAGTGCTGGACCCTACAATGAGCAGTTCTTC.

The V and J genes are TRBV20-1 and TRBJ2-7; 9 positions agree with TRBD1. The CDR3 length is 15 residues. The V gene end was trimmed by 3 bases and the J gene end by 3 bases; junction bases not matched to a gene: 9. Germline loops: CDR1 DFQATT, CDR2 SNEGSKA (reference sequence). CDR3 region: CSARDDEGQGYEQYF. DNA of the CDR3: TGCAGTGCTAGGGACGATGAGGGACAGGGCTACGAGCAGTACTTC.

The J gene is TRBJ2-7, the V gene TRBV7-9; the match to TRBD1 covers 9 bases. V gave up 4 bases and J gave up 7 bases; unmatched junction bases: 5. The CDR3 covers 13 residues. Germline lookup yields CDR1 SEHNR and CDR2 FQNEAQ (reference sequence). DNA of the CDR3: TGTGCCAGCAGCTACGCCGGGACAGGGGAGCAGTACGTC. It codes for CASSYAGTGEQYV.

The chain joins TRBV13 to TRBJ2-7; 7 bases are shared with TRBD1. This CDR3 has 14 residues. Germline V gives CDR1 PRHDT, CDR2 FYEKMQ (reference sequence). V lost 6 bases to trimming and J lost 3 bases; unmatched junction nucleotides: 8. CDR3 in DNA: TGTGCCAGCAGTAACAGGGGAATCGGCTACGAGCAGTACTTC. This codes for CASSNRGIGYEQYF.

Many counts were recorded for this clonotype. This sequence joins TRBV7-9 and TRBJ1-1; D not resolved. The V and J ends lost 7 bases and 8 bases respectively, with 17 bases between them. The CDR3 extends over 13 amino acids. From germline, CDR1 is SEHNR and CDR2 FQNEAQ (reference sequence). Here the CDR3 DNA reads TGTGCCAGCATCTCGGAACTTTCCCGCGAAGCTTTCTTT. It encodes CASISELSREAFF.

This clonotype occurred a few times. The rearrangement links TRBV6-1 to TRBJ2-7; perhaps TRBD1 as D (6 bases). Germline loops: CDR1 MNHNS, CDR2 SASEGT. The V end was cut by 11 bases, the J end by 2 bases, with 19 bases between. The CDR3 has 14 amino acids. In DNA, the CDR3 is TGTGCCCCAAAAGGTAGCAGGGGCACCTACGAGCAGTACGTC. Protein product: CAPKGSRGTYEQYV.

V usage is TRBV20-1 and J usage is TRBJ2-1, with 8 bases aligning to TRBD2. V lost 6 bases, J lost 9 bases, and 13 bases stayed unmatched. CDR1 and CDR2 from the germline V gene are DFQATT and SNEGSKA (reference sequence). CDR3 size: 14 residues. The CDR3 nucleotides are TGCAGTGCAAATAAACCGGGACTAGGAACTGAGCAGTTCTTC. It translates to CSANKPGLGTEQFF.

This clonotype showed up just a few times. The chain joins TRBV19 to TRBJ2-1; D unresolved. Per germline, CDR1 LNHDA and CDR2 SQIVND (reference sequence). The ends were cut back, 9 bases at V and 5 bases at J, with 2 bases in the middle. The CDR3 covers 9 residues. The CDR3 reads CARHNEQFF. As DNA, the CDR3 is TGTGCCAGGCACAATGAGCAGTTCTTC.

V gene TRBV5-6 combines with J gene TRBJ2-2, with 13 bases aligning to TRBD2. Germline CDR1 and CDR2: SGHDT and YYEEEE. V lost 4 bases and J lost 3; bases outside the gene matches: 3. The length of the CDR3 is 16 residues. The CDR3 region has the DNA TGTGCCAGCAGCCTGGGACTAGCGGGGTACACCGGGGAGCTGTTTTTT. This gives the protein CASSLGLAGYTGELFF.

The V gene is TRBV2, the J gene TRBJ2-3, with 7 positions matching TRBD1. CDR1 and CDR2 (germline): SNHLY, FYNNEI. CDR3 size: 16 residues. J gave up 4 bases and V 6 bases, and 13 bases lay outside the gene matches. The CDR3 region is CASSHRTGDFSDTQYF. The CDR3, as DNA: TGTGCCAGCAGCCACAGGACAGGCGATTTCTCAGATACGCAGTATTTT.

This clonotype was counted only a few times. DNA of the CDR3: TGTGCCAGCAGCGAGAAGCTTTTCTCCTACAATGAGCAGTTCTTC. Residues: CASSEKLFSYNEQFF. The V and J genes are TRBV2 and TRBJ2-1; D not resolved. This CDR3 spans 15 amino acids. V was pared by 6 bases and J by 0 bases, with 12 bases between. Germline CDR1 is SNHLY and CDR2 is FYNNEI.

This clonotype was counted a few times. CDR3 protein: CASSSHPGTGELFF. Written as DNA, the CDR3 is TGTGCCAGCAGCTCCCATCCTGGGACCGGGGAGCTGTTTTTT. The rearrangement links TRBV7-3 to TRBJ2-2; D remains unclear. The V gene lost 4 bases and the J gene lost 5 bases, with 11 bases spanning the gap. The germline V gene has CDR1 SGHTA and CDR2 FQGTGA. The CDR3 extends over 14 amino acids.

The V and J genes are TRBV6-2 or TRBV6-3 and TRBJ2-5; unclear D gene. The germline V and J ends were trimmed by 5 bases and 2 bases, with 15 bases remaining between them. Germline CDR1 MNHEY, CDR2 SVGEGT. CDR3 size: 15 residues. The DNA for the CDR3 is TGTGCCAGCAGTACCTTAACCGAACTACAAGAGACCCAGTACTTC. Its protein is CASSTLTELQETQYF.

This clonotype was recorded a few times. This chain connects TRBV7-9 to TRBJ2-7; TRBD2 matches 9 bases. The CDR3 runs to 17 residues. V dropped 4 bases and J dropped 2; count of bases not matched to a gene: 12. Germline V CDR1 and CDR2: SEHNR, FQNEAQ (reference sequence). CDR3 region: CASSSSHPRGRAYEQYF. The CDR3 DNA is TGTGCCAGCAGCTCATCCCACCCTCGCGGGAGGGCCTACGAGCAGTACTTC.

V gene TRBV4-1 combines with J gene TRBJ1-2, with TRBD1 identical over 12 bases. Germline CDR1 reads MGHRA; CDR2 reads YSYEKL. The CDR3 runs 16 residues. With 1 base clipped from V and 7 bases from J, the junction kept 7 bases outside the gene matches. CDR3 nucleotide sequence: TGCGCCAGCAGCCAAGGCATAGGGACAGGGGGCAGTGGCTACACCTTC. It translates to CASSQGIGTGGSGYTF.

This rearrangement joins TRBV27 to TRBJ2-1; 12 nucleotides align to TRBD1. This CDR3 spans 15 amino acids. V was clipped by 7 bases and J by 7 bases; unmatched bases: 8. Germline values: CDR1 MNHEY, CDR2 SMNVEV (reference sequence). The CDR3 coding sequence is TGTGCCAGCAACATACGGGACAGGGGGCTTAATGAGCAGTTCTTC. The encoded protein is CASNIRDRGLNEQFF.

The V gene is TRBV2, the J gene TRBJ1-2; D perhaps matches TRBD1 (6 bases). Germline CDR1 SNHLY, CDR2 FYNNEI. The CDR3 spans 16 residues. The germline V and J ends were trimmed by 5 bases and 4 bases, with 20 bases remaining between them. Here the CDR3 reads CASSLGTLSNTYGYTF. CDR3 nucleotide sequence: TGTGCCAGCAGTTTAGGGACACTCTCGAACACCTATGGCTACACCTTC.

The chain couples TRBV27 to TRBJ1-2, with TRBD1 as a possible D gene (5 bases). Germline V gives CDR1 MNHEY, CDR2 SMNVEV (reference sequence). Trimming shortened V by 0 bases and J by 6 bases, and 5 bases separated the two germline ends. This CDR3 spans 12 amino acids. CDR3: CASSLSGDGYTF. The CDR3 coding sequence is TGTGCCAGCAGTTTATCAGGGGATGGCTACACCTTC.

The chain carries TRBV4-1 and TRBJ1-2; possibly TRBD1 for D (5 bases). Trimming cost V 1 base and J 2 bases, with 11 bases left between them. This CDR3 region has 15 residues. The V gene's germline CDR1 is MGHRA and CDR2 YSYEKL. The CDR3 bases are TGCGCCAGCAGCCAAGGGTATTCAGGGAACTATGGCTACACCTTC. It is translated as CASSQGYSGNYGYTF.

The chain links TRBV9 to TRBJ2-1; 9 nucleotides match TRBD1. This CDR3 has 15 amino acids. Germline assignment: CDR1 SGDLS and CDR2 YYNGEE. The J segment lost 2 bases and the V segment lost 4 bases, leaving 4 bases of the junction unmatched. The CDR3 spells CASSRDRATYNEQFF. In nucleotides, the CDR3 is TGTGCCAGCAGCAGGGACAGGGCTACCTACAATGAGCAGTTCTTC.

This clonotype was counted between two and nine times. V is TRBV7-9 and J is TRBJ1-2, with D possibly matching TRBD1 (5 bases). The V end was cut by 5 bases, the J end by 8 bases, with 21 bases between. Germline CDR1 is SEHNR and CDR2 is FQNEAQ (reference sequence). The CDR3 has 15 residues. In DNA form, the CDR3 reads TGTGCCAGCAGCGGCCGGTGGTCGGGGGTAGAGGGCTACACCTTC. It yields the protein CASSGRWSGVEGYTF.

The CDR3 nucleotides read TGTGCCACCAGCAGAGATTTGGCGGACCTCGAGACCCAGTACTTC. Encoded protein: CATSRDLADLETQYF. The J gene is TRBJ2-5, the V gene TRBV15, with D unclear. V gave up 0 bases and J gave up 5 bases, with 13 bases separating them. The CDR3 covers 15 residues. Germline CDR1 and CDR2: LNHNV and YYDKDF (reference sequence). Based on the CDR3 plus reference TRBV15 and TRBJ2-5, the full variable domain is DAMVIQNPRYQVTQFGKPVTLSCSQTLNHNVMYWYQQKSSQAPKLLFHYYDKDFNNEADTPDNFQSRRPNTSFCFLDIRSPGLGDTAMYLCATSRDLADLETQYFGPGTRLLVL.

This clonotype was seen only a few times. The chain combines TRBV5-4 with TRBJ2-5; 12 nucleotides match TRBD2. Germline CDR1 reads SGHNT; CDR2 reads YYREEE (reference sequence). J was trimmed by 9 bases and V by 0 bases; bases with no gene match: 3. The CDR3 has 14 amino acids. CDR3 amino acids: CASSLGLAGEAQYF. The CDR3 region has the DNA TGTGCCAGCAGCTTGGGACTAGCGGGGGAGGCCCAGTACTTC. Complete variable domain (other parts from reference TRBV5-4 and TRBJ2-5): ETGVTQSPTHLIKTRGQQVTLRCSSQSGHNTVSWYQQALGQGPQFIFQYYREEENGRGNFPPRFSGLQFPNYSSELNVNALELDDSALYLCASSLGLAGEAQYFGPGTRLLVL.